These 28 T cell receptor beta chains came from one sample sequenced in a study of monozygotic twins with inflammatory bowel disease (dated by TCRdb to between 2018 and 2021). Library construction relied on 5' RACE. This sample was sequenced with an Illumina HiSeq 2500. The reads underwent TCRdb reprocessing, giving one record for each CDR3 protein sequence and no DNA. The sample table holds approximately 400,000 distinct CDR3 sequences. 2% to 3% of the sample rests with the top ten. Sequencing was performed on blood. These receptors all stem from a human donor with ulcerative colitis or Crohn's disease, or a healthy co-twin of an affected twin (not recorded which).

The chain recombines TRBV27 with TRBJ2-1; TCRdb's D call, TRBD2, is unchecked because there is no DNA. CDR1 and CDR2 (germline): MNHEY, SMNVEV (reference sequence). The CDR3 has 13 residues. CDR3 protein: CASRLAGNNEQFF.

CDR3: CASSLLTDYEQYF. The chain couples TRBV5-1 to TRBJ2-7; TCRdb's assignment of TRBD1 cannot be checked, as there is no DNA. This CDR3 has 13 amino acids. Germline V gene sequence: CDR1 SGHRS, CDR2 YFSETQ.

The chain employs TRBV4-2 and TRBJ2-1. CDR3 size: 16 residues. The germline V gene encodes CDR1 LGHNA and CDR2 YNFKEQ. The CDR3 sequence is CASSQDLAGSYNEQFF.

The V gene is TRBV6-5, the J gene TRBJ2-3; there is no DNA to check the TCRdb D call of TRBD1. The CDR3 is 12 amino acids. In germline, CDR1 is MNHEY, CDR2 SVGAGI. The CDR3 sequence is CATQTDTDTQYF.

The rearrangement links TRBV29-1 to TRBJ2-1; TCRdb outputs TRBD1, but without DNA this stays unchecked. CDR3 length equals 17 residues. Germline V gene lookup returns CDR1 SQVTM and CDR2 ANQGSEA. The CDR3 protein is CSVESPTGVTPGREQFF.

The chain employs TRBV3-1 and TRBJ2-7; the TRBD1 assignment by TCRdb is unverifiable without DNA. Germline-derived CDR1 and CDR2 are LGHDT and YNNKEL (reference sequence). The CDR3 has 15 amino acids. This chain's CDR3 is CASSQRGQASLGQYF.

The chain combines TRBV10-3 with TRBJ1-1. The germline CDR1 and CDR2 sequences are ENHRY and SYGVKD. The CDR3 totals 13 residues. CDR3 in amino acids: CAISETGNTEAFF.

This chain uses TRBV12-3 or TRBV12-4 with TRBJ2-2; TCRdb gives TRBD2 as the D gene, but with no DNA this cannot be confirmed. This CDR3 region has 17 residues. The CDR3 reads CASSFGGGSTIPGELFF.

The CDR3 here is CASSLSRGSNYGYTF. The rearrangement uses TRBV11-1 and TRBJ1-2; the D gene TCRdb calls, TRBD1, cannot be checked with no DNA. The CDR3 has 15 amino acids. The germline CDR1 and CDR2 sequences are SGHAT and FQDESV (reference sequence).

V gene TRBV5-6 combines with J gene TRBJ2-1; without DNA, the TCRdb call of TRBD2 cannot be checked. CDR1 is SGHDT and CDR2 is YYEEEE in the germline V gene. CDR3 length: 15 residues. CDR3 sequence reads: CASSLAAAGSAGQFF.

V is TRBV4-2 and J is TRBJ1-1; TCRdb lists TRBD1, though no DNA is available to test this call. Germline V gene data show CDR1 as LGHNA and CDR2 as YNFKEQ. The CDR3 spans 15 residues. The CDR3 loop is CASSQESGVNTEAFF.

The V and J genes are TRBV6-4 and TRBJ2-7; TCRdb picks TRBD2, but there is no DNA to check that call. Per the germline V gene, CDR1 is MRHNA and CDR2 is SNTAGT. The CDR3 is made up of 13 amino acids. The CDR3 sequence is CASRGLPAREQYF.

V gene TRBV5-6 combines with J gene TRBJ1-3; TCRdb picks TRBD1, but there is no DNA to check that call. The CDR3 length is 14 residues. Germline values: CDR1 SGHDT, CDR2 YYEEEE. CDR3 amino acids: CASSFDVPGNTIYF.

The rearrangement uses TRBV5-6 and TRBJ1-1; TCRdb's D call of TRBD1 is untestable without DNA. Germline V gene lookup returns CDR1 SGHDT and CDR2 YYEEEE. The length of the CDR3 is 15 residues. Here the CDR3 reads CASSLPPGLNTEAFF.

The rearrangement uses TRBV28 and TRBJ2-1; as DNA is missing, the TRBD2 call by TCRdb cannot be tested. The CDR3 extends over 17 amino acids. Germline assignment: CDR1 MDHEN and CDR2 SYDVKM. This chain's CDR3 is CASSLFQTSGMGNEQFF. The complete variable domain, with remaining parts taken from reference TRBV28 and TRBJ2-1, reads DVKVTQSSRYLVKRTGEKVFLECVQDMDHENMFWYRQDPGLGLRLIYFSYDVKMKEKGDIPEGYSVSREKKERFSLILESASTNQTSMYLCASSLFQTSGMGNEQFFGPGTRLTVL.

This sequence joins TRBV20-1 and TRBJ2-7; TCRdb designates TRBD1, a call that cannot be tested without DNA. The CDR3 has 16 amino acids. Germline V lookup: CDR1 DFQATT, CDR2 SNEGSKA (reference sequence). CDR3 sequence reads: CSARLPTGGDSYEQYF.

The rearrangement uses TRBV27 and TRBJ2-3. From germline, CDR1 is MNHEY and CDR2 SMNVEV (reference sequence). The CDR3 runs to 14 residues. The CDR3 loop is CASVYGHGTDTQYF.

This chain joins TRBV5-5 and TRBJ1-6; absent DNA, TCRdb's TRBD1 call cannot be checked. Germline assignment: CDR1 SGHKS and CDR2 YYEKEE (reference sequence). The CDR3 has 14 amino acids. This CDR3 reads CASSFGGLGSPLHF.

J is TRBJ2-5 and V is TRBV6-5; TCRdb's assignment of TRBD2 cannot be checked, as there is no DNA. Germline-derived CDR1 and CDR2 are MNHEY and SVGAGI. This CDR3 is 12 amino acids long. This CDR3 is CASQRGGETQYF.

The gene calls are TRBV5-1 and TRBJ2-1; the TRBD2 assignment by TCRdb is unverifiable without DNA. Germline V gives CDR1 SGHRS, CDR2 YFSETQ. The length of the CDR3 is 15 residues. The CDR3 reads CASSLGAGGPNEQFF.

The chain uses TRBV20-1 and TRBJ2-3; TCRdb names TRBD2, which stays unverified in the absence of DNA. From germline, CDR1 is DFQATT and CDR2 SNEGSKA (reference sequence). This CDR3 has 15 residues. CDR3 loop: CSARVGAARTDTQYF.

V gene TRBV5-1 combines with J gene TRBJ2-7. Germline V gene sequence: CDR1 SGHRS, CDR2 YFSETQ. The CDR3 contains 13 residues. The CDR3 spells CASRFAASYEQYF.

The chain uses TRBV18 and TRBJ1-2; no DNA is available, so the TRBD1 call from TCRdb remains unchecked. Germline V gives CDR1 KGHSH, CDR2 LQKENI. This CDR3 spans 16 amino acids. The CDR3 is CASSPGTGGLGYGYTF.

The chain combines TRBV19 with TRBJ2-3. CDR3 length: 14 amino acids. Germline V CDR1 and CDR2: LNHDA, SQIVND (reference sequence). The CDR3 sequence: CASARFPSTDTQYF.

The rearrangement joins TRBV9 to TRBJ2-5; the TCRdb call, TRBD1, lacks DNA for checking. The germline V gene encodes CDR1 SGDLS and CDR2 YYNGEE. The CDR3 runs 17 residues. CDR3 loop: CASSVTPGQVGQETQYF.

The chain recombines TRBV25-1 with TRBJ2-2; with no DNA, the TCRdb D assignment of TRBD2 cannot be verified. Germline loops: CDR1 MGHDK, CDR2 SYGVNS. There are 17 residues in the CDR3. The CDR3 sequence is CASSESGLAKNTGELFF.

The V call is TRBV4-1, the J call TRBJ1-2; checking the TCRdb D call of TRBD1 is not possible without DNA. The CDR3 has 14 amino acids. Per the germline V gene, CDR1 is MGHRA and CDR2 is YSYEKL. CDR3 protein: CASRQTGLSYGYTF.

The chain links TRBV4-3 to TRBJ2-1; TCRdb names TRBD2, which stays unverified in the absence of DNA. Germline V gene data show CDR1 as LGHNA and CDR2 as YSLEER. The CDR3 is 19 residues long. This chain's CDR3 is CASSQEGLAGGPMVNEQFF.